This TCR beta chain was identified during a study of T cells after yellow fever vaccination. Overall study context: Where fractions had low cell numbers, libraries were prepared from them with the SMART-Seq v4 Ultra Low Input RNA kit. Notes on the study in general: Abundant clonotypes from the bulk population could have been carried over as contaminants into FACS-sorted repertoires. The secondary response was weaker, and its peak arrived faster, on day 5 versus 15.

The CDR3 runs to 12 residues. Trimming took off 2 bases at V and 5 bases at J, with 4 bases between the two ends. Per the germline V gene, CDR1 is MDHEN and CDR2 is SYDVKM. To note about this clonotype: Its antigen is not known.

TCR cDNA, made by 5'RACE template switching, carried an added universal primer site and UMIs. MiXCR, run by TCRdb on the 5' RACE reads, gives a single entry per CDR3 protein. The sample has 450,000 to 550,000 distinct CDR3 sequences, less than 25% seen once. This material consisted of PBMCs, taken roughly 23 days after the first yellow fever vaccination. The chain has TRBV28 and TRBJ1-5; D unclear. The sequence was collected from a young man who received the YFV17D yellow fever vaccine. The CDR3 region is CASSLKDQPQHF. DNA of the CDR3: TGTGCCAGCAGTTTAAAGGATCAGCCCCAGCATTTT.